The 6 T cell receptor beta chains below all came from one sample that was sequenced in a study of shared clonotypes between healthy human individuals. This table comes from immunoSEQ multiplex PCR, and its TCRdb copy is limited to in-frame clones, with some not included. The table includes 1,400,000 or so clones, approximately 98.5% detected once. Sequences were obtained from naive CD4+ T cells sorted from blood. Described subset: CD45RA+ positively selected. These receptor sequences come from a man aged 30 to 39 in good health.

The V gene is TRBV2, the J gene TRBJ1-3, with D unclear. Trimming stripped 2 bases from V and 0 bases from J, with 8 bases between. This CDR3 spans 15 amino acids. In germline, CDR1 is SNHLY, CDR2 FYNNEI. The CDR3 bases are TGTGCCAGCAGTGAAACGAGGGCCTCTGGAAACACCATATATTTT. This sequence encodes CASSETRASGNTIYF.

In nucleotides, the CDR3 is TGTGCCAGCAGCTTGGGGACAAGATCTGGAAACACCATATATTTT. Translated: CASSLGTRSGNTIYF. The chain combines TRBV5-6 with TRBJ1-3, with D tentatively TRBD1 (5 bases). CDR1 and CDR2 (germline): SGHDT, YYEEEE. The CDR3 loop spans 15 amino acids. Trimming took off 0 bases at V and 1 base at J, with 8 bases between the two ends.

V is TRBV5-1 and J is TRBJ2-3; 8 nucleotides align to TRBD2. The CDR3 spans 17 residues. CDR1 is SGHRS and CDR2 is YFSETQ in the germline V gene. V dropped 0 bases and J dropped 5; count of bases not matched to a gene: 11. The DNA of the CDR3 is TGCGCCAGCAGCTTGGTTACGGCGGGAGGTGGGGAAGATACGCAGTATTTT. Protein product: CASSLVTAGGGEDTQYF.

With regard to this clone: This specimen includes other DNA sequences encoding the same CDR3. The chain couples TRBV11-2 to TRBJ2-7, with D hard to call. The V gene lost 1 base and the J gene lost 2 bases, with 9 bases spanning the gap. Germline CDR1 is SGHAT and CDR2 is FQNNGV. This CDR3 is built from 14 residues. CDR3 nucleotide sequence: TGTGCCAGCAGCTTAGGAGACGGCCCCTACGAGCAGTACTTC. Protein: CASSLGDGPYEQYF.

On this clone itself: The identical CDR3 is also encoded by other nucleotide sequences in the sample. The rearrangement links TRBV5-4 to TRBJ2-5; D is unresolved. V was cut by 0 bases and J by 5 bases, with 8 bases left in between. Germline CDR1 reads SGHNT; CDR2 reads YYREEE (reference sequence). CDR3 size: 13 residues. CDR3 DNA: TGTGCCAGCAGCTTGGCCGTTGGGGAGACCCAGTACTTC. It codes for CASSLAVGETQYF.

The V gene is TRBV6-1, the J gene TRBJ1-5, with D unresolved. Trimming shortened V by 3 bases and J by 0 bases, and 6 bases separated the two germline ends. There are 14 residues in the CDR3. CDR1 and CDR2 from the germline V gene are MNHNS and SASEGT. In nucleotides, the CDR3 is TGTGCCAGCAGTGATAGATATAGCAATCAGCCCCAGCATTTT. Translating gives CASSDRYSNQPQHF.